This is a list of T cell receptor beta chains from one sample in a study of blood T cell repertoires in COVID-19. Here immunoSEQ multiplex PCR was the method, and the copy in TCRdb shows in-frame clones only, minus some. The table has some 380,000 clones, approximately 88% seen once. Specimen: PBMCs or T cells enriched from blood (not recorded which). These receptors were collected from a woman aged 40-49 years with acute COVID-19. Both conserved end residues are trimmed from each CDR3. Each record gives: V gene, J gene, CDR3 protein.

TRBV29-1	TRBJ1-2	SVLTGADYGYT
TRBV3-1/TRBV3-2	TRBJ1-1	ASSSHDTEAF
TRBV7-8	TRBJ2-5	ASSLARTGQGWLMGETQY
TRBV2	TRBJ1-1	ARATGRKTEAF
TRBV30	TRBJ2-3	AWSRDYAPDTQY
TRBV7-6	TRBJ2-3	ASSLLSGGADTQY
TRBV19	TRBJ1-5	ASSIARGAGVVSNQPQH
TRBV19	TRBJ2-7	ASSMLAGTYEQY
TRBV6-1	TRBJ1-6	ASSASPGGVESPLH
TRBV6-5	TRBJ1-1	ASRRGTVNTEAF
TRBV7-2	TRBJ2-3	ASSFRLAGVGDTQY
TRBV12-3/TRBV12-4	TRBJ2-1	ASSFIERGEQF
TRBV10-1	TRBJ2-1	ASSRESKMF
TRBV19	TRBJ2-1	ASSPGLAGEQF
TRBV4-2	TRBJ2-5	ASSQSTSGQQETQY
TRBV15	TRBJ1-5	ATSTEGGPNQPQH
TRBV18	TRBJ2-3	ASSPGGPGTDTQY
TRBV7-9	TRBJ2-5	ASSPVGAGETQY
TRBV6-1	TRBJ2-7	ASSEASGQGLEQY
TRBV18	TRBJ1-1	ASSIAGDSPF
TRBV10-3	TRBJ1-1	AIGDKYTEAF
TRBV24-1	TRBJ1-5	ATSDLWGQYSNQPQH
TRBV4-2	TRBJ1-4	ASSQTGTSNEKLF
TRBV5-1	TRBJ1-6	ASSLGPGSYNSPLH
TRBV7-9	TRBJ2-7	ASSLLGAHEQY
TRBV3-1/TRBV3-2	TRBJ2-2	ASSQEWTGGTGELF
TRBV11-3	TRBJ2-1	ASSLGYELPGLAGYEQF